This T cell receptor beta chain appears in the sequencing data of a study of cytomegalovirus exposure and HLA in healthy donors. As for the study in general: A subsequent analysis stated that the 120 or so validation repertoires were run on the same platform as the roughly 670 first-cohort repertoires. Study-level findings and limits: In the 120 or so validation repertoires, 94% of cluster scores exceeded 0, per a later analysis.

As concerns this clone: The antigen is undetermined.

Here immunoSEQ multiplex PCR was the method, and the copy in TCRdb shows in-frame clones only, minus some. The sample lists roughly 50,000 clones; roughly 90% were seen once. The CDR3 consists of 12 residues. Looked up from germline, CDR1 is SGHVS and CDR2 is FQNEAQ. The J segment lost 6 bases and the V segment lost 6 bases, leaving 2 bases of the junction unmatched. The specimen was PBMCs. J is TRBJ2-1 and V is TRBV7-8, with 7 bases fitting TRBD2. The sequence was collected from a man between 18 and 29 years old in good health and CMV-seronegative. CDR3 residues: CASSWGGNEQFF. CDR3 in DNA: TGTGCCAGCAGTTGGGGGGGCAATGAGCAGTTCTTC.